Below, 17 T cell receptor beta chains from the same sample are listed, as sequenced in a study of T cells in Graves' hyperthyroidism and ophthalmopathy. RNA transcripts yielded amplified TCR beta CDR3 regions. A set of HTBI primers served as the primers for a first-round RT-PCR of the TCR CDR3. TCRdb independently ran MiXCR on the multiplex PCR reads; one entry per CDR3 protein. The sample includes 500,000 to 650,000 distinct CDR3 sequences, roughly 15% of them seen just once. Sequences were obtained from blood. The receptor source for this set is a woman between 50 and 59 years old with Graves' ophthalmopathy.

This clonotype has at least ten counts. The V call is TRBV24-1, the J call TRBJ2-2, with a possible D match to TRBD2 (6 bases). Germline V gene sequence: CDR1 KGHDR, CDR2 SFDVKD. The CDR3 runs 15 residues. Between the trimmed V and J ends, which lost 3 bases and 4 bases, there was a span of 11 bases. The CDR3 is CATSDAGRITGELFF. Here the CDR3 DNA reads TGTGCCACCAGTGATGCCGGGAGAATCACCGGGGAGCTGTTTTTT.

The rearrangement joins TRBV6-1 to TRBJ1-5; D is unresolved. Trimming cost V 3 bases and J 8 bases, with 14 bases left between them. This CDR3 has 14 residues. Germline-derived CDR1 and CDR2 are MNHNS and SASEGT. CDR3 loop: CASSDLRTAEPQHF. In DNA form, the CDR3 reads TGTGCCAGCAGTGACCTAAGGACCGCCGAGCCCCAGCATTTT.

This clonotype was counted many times. The chain links TRBV6-1 to TRBJ2-5; TRBD1 matches at 11 bases. The CDR3 runs to 15 residues. Germline loops: CDR1 MNHNS, CDR2 SASEGT. V lost 6 bases, J lost 5 bases, and 8 bases stayed unmatched. The CDR3 sequence: CASRTGTGGKETQYF. The CDR3 region has the DNA TGTGCCAGCAGGACGGGGACAGGGGGAAAGGAGACCCAGTACTTC.

The chain recombines TRBV20-1 with TRBJ2-5, with D hard to call. This CDR3 is 14 amino acids long. V lost 6 bases and J lost 3, with 17 bases in between. Germline CDR1 reads DFQATT; CDR2 reads SNEGSKA (reference sequence). CDR3 sequence: CSARIPGMKETQYF. In DNA form, the CDR3 reads TGCAGTGCCCGTATCCCCGGAATGAAAGAGACCCAGTACTTC.

A remark on this clonotype: Its ends do not fully match the called genes, so a read error is possible. The chain has TRBV9 and TRBJ2-2; 9 bases line up with TRBD1. The CDR3 extends over 16 amino acids. Germline assignment: CDR1 SGDLS and CDR2 YYNGEE. Here the CDR3 DNA reads TGTGCCAGCAGCGGCACCGGGACAGGGAACACCGAGGAGCTGTTTTTT. This translates into CASSGTGTGNTEELFF.

Ten or more counts support this clonotype. This sequence joins TRBV7-3 and TRBJ2-3; 8 nucleotides line up with TRBD2. The germline V gene has CDR1 SGHTA and CDR2 FQGTGA. Trimming removed 0 bases from V and 2 bases from J; junction bases left unmatched: 19. This CDR3 is 21 amino acids long. DNA for the CDR3: TGTGCCAGCAGCTTAACTGGAGCGGGAGTAGTCAGCTCAGGCCACACAGATACGCAGTATTTT. Its protein is CASSLTGAGVVSSGHTDTQYF.

This clonotype showed up just a few times. The chain uses TRBV2 and TRBJ1-4; 12 bases align to TRBD1. Germline trimming cut 4 bases from V and 6 bases from J; bases unmatched to any gene: 3. This CDR3 contains 15 residues. Germline loops: CDR1 SNHLY, CDR2 FYNNEI. In DNA form, the CDR3 reads TGTGCCAGCAGTGCCGGGACAGGGGGCTATGAAAAACTGTTTTTT. As protein: CASSAGTGGYEKLFF. The variable domain in full, with the rest retrieved from reference TRBV2 and TRBJ1-4, is EPEVTQTPSHQVTQMGQEVILRCVPISNHLYFYWYRQILGQKVEFLVSFYNNEISEKSEIFDDQFSVERPDGSNFTLKIRSTKLEDSAMYFCASSAGTGGYEKLFFGSGTQLSVL.

About this clonotype itself: This may be a read error, as it is one base from a much larger clone. This chain uses TRBV5-1 with TRBJ1-3; TRBD1 matches 8 bases. CDR3 length: 16 amino acids. The germline CDR1 and CDR2 sequences are SGHRS and YFSETQ. CDR3 residues: CASGLGGQDSGNTIYF. The DNA of the CDR3 is TGCGCCAGCGGCTTGGGGGGACAGGACTCTGGAAACACCATATATTTT.

The rearrangement uses TRBV28 and TRBJ1-5; unclear D gene. The germline CDR1 and CDR2 sequences are MDHEN and SYDVKM. The V end was cut by 1 base, the J end by 2 bases, with 9 bases between. The CDR3 consists of 15 residues. DNA of the CDR3: TGTGCCAGCAGTTTATATATTGGGGGCAATCAGCCCCAGCATTTT. Translation gives CASSLYIGGNQPQHF.

This clonotype has more than one count but fewer than ten. The chain uses TRBV4-2 and TRBJ2-1, with D unresolved. V dropped 1 base and J dropped 9 bases, with 10 bases sitting between them. Germline assignment: CDR1 LGHNA and CDR2 YNFKEQ. CDR3 length equals 13 residues. The CDR3 DNA is TGTGCCAGCAGCCAAGCTAGGGCGCCTGAGCAGTTCTTC. Amino acids: CASSQARAPEQFF.

This clonotype was found many times. V and J are TRBV18 and TRBJ1-5; D not resolved. The V and J ends lost 3 bases and 0 bases respectively, with 3 bases between them. The germline V gene encodes CDR1 KGHSH and CDR2 LQKENI. The CDR3 loop spans 13 amino acids. The CDR3 region is CASSPYSNQPQHF. The CDR3 DNA is TGTGCCAGCTCACCGTATAGCAATCAGCCCCAGCATTTT.

At least ten counts were recorded for this clonotype. The chain couples TRBV20-1 to TRBJ2-1; 13 nucleotides match TRBD2. The CDR3 sequence is 18 residues long. The ends lost 0 bases at V and 4 bases at J; junction bases unmatched: 9. Germline V gives CDR1 DFQATT, CDR2 SNEGSKA (reference sequence). The CDR3: CSARDVGLAGVTYNEQFF. In nucleotides, the CDR3 is TGCAGTGCTAGAGATGTCGGACTAGCGGGAGTTACGTACAATGAGCAGTTCTTC.

In its sample, this clonotype was seen many times. The gene calls are TRBV6-5 and TRBJ2-7; 7 nucleotides agree with TRBD2. CDR1 and CDR2 from the germline V gene are MNHEY and SVGAGI. Trimming cost V 2 bases and J 4 bases; bases outside gene matches: 5. This CDR3 contains 14 residues. The CDR3 DNA follows: TGTGCCAGCAGTTACGGGGCGGGAGCTTACGAGCAGTACTTC. Translated, it gives CASSYGAGAYEQYF.

The sample holds many counts of this clonotype. The rearrangement uses TRBV6-1 and TRBJ2-3, with TRBD2 identical over 10 bases. CDR3 length: 17 amino acids. The trim removed 6 bases at V and 4 bases at J, leaving 13 bases unmatched. Germline V gives CDR1 MNHNS, CDR2 SASEGT. Written as DNA, the CDR3 is TGTGCCAGCAGAGAACAACCTCCTAGCGGGAGTGCAGATACGCAGTATTTT. Protein product: CASREQPPSGSADTQYF.

As to this clonotype: The germline gene is not matched at one end of the junction; a read error may be the cause. The rearrangement uses TRBV7-7 and TRBJ2-1, with 8 bases that match TRBD2. Germline V gene data show CDR1 as SSHAT and CDR2 as FNYEAQ (reference sequence). This CDR3 region has 14 residues. The CDR3 spells CASSSSGQDNEQFF. The DNA of the CDR3 is TGTGCTAGCAGCTCTAGCGGGCAAGACAATGAGCAGTTCTTC. The full variable domain, rest sourced from reference TRBV7-7 and TRBJ2-1, is GAGVSQSPRYKVTKRGQDVTLRCDPISSHATLYWYQQALGQGPEFLTYFNYEAQPDKSGLPSDRFSAERPEGSISTLTIQRTEQRDSAMYRCASSSSGQDNEQFFGPGTRLTVL.

This clonotype appeared a few times. V usage is TRBV9 and J usage is TRBJ2-1, with 10 bases aligning to TRBD2. Germline V CDR1 and CDR2: SGDLS, YYNGEE. The CDR3 length is 15 residues. Trimming took 3 bases from V and 7 from J; bases not matched to a gene: 7. The CDR3, as DNA: TGTGCCAGCAGCGCGAGCGGGAGGGCAGGGAATGAGCAGTTCTTC. Amino acids: CASSASGRAGNEQFF.

V usage is TRBV25-1 and J usage is TRBJ2-3; 8 bases align to TRBD1. The trim removed 7 bases at V and 3 bases at J, leaving 6 bases unmatched. Per the germline V gene, CDR1 is MGHDK and CDR2 is SYGVNS. The CDR3 totals 14 residues. In nucleotides, the CDR3 is TGTGCCAGCAAGGACAGGGTAGTTACAGATACGCAGTATTTT. Translated, it gives CASKDRVVTDTQYF. Full variable domain (missing parts from reference TRBV25-1 and TRBJ2-3): EADIYQTPRYLVIGTGKKITLECSQTMGHDKMYWYQQDPGMELHLIHYSYGVNSTEKGDLSSESTVSRIRTEHFPLTLESARPSHTSQYLCASKDRVVTDTQYFGPGTRLTVL.